This T cell receptor beta chain stems from a study of stem cell transplantation in POMP-related autoinflammatory disease. Per the germline V gene, CDR1 is SGHTS and CDR2 is YDEGEE. This CDR3 spans 12 amino acids. Method: immunoSEQ multiplex PCR; TCRdb's copy keeps in-frame clones and lacks some. The data hold several thousand clones, with under 85% observed a single time. Sequencing was carried out using a CXCR5-defined cell subset from PBMCs. V usage is TRBV5-8 and J usage is TRBJ2-5; D is possibly TRBD1 (5 bases). Near its end, the DNA agrees better with TRBJ2-7, so the J call may be wrong. This TCR derives from a human donor in good health. The CDR3 loop is CASSLRGYEQYF. The CDR3 DNA reads as TGTGCCAGCAGCTTGAGGGGTTACGAGCAGTACTTC.